A selection of T cell receptor beta chains follows, all from one sample in a study of tumor-infiltrating lymphocytes in primary liver carcinoma. TCRdb fed the multiplex PCR reads into MiXCR, producing one record per CDR3 protein. The repertoire includes almost 200,000 distinct CDR3 sequences, around 60% of them detected once, and about 7.1% sits in the top ten. Sequenced: peripheral blood. These receptors all come from a woman aged 60 to 75 with primary liver carcinoma and hepatitis B virus infection. Both conserved end residues are part of each CDR3. A D gene is named only where the DNA matches it firmly. Expanded clones get a size class; other rows say once, few or many, or leave the size out.

>TRBD1|TRBJ2-7|many|TRBV5-5
TGTGCCAGCGGGGGACAGGAAACCTACGAGCAGTACTTC
CASGGQETYEQYF
>.|TRBJ2-1|.|TRBV11-2
TGTGCCAGCAGCCTCGCGCGATTGATTGAGCAGTTCTTC
CASSLARLIEQFF
>TRBD2|TRBJ2-5|.|TRBV11-2
TGTGCCAGCAGCGCACTAGCGGCCCAAGAGACCCAGTACTTC
CASSALAAQETQYF
>.|TRBJ2-5|.|TRBV7-8
TGTGTCAGCAGCCCCACTAGTGGCAGACTGAAAGAGACCCAGTACTTC
CVSSPTSGRLKETQYF
>TRBD1|TRBJ2-7|once|TRBV11-1
TGTGCCAGCGGCTTAGCTCCAGGACAGGCAACCTACGAGCAGTACTTC
CASGLAPGQATYEQYF
>.|TRBJ2-3|.|TRBV7-9
TGTGCCAGCAGCCCGGACTGTGCGGACACAGATACGCAGTATTTT
CASSPDCADTDTQYF
>.|TRBJ1-1|.|TRBV19
TGTGCCAGTAGTAAGAGGACAGCCCCTGGCACTGAAGCTTTCTTT
CASSKRTAPGTEAFF
>.|TRBJ2-2|many|TRBV6-1
TGTGCCAGCAGGGACTACACCGGGGAGCTGTTTTTT
CASRDYTGELFF
>TRBD1|TRBJ2-1|.|TRBV30
TGTGCCTGGAGTTCGGACAGGAATTACAATGAGCAGTTCTTC
CAWSSDRNYNEQFF
>.|TRBJ1-4|.|TRBV30
TGTGCCTGGAGTCCAGGTAGTAATGAAAAACTGTTTTTT
CAWSPGSNEKLFF
>.|TRBJ1-4|.|TRBV12-3/TRBV12-4
TGTGTCAGCAGGGCTTGGTCAGGGAGGGGCGAAAAACTGTTTTTT
CVSRAWSGRGEKLFF
>TRBD1|TRBJ2-1|many|TRBV2
TGTGCCAGCAGAAGACAGGGAAATGAGCAGTTCTTC
CASRRQGNEQFF
>.|TRBJ1-2|few|TRBV28
TGTGCCAGCAGTTCGTCCGGGGGACGGACTCGGGAATATGGTTACACCTTC
CASSSSGGRTREYGYTF
>TRBD2|TRBJ2-1|once|TRBV6-5
TGTGCCAGTAGTTACTATATGGGACTAGCGGGAGGTTATGAGCAGCTCTTC
CASSYYMGLAGGYEQLF
>.|TRBJ1-1|few|TRBV6-1
TGTGCCAGCAGGTCAGGGCTGGGGAACACTGAAGCTTTCTTT
CASRSGLGNTEAFF
>.|TRBJ1-1|.|TRBV5-4
TGTGCCAGCTGCGGCCCGACAGAGAACACTGAAGCTTTCTTT
CASCGPTENTEAFF
>TRBD2|TRBJ2-2|many|TRBV10-2
TGCGCCAGCAGGGAGACTAGCGGGAACACCGGGGAGCTGTTTTTT
CASRETSGNTGELFF
>.|TRBJ1-2|once|TRBV12-3/TRBV12-4
TGTGCCAGCAGTTTGGCAGGGGCTGGCTACACCTTC
CASSLAGAGYTF
>TRBD1|TRBJ2-7|.|TRBV5-4
TGTGCCAGCAGCGGGACAGGGTCCTACGAGCAGTACTTC
CASSGTGSYEQYF
>TRBD2|TRBJ2-1|.|TRBV6-6
TGTGCCAGGGGTATAATAGCGGGAGGTCCAGACAATGAGCAGTTCTTC
CARGIIAGGPDNEQFF
>TRBD2|TRBJ2-5|few|TRBV28
TGTGCCAGCAGTTCCATTGGACTAGCCTGGGACCAAGAGACCCAGTACTTC
CASSSIGLAWDQETQYF
>.|TRBJ2-7|once|TRBV11-2
TGTGCCAGCAGCCCTCTTAACTACGAGCAGAAATTC
CASSPLNYEQKF
>.|TRBJ2-5|.|TRBV11-2
TGTGCCAGCAGCATACGCCAGGGGAATACAGAGACCGAGTACTTC
CASSIRQGNTETEYF
>.|TRBJ1-5|.|TRBV11-2
TGTGCCAGCAGCGATAACACGAATCAGCTCCTGCATTTT
CASSDNTNQLLHF
>TRBD1|TRBJ1-1|.|TRBV7-9
TGTGCCAGCAGCTTAGCAGGGGGCCAAACTGAAGCTTTCTTT
CASSLAGGQTEAFF
>TRBD2|TRBJ2-1|many|TRBV10-3
TGTGCCATCACCGGAGGACTAGCGGACCACTCCTACAATGAGCAGTTCTTC
CAITGGLADHSYNEQFF
>TRBD2|TRBJ2-5|.|TRBV28
TGTGCCAGCAGTCCTAGCGGGCGCCAAGAGACCCAGTACTTC
CASSPSGRQETQYF
>TRBD2|TRBJ2-1|.|TRBV6-2/TRBV6-3
TGTGCCACCAGTAGCACATATACGAGCGGGAGGGCCCATAATGAGCAGTTCTTC
CATSSTYTSGRAHNEQFF
>.|TRBJ2-7|.|TRBV11-2
TGTGCCGGCAATCTCGGCGGGACTCTCAACGAGCAGTACTTC
CAGNLGGTLNEQYF
>.|TRBJ1-1|.|TRBV5-4
TGTGCCAGTAGCTTGGGTACGGTGGCTACTGAAGCTTTCTTT
CASSLGTVATEAFF
>TRBD1|TRBJ1-1|.|TRBV11-2
TGTGCCAGCAGTTTACGCGGGACAGGGTCTGGAGCTTCCTTT
CASSLRGTGSGASF
>.|TRBJ2-5|.|TRBV12-3/TRBV12-4
TGTGCCAGCAGTACCCGGGACACGGCGCTTCAAGAGACCCAGTACTTC
CASSTRDTALQETQYF
>TRBD2|TRBJ2-3|.|TRBV11-2
TGTGCCACCGGCTCGGCGGGAGTCACAGATATGCAGTATTTT
CATGSAGVTDMQYF
>TRBD1|TRBJ2-7|.|TRBV4-2
TGTGTCAGCAGCCAGGACTCTTGGGACAGGGGGCGCGAGCAGTATTTC
CVSSQDSWDRGREQYF
>.|TRBJ2-2|.|TRBV11-2
TGTGCCAGCAGCAGCTTAAGGGGGGCCGGGGTACTGTTTTTT
CASSSLRGAGVLFF
>.|TRBJ2-3|.|TRBV28
TGTGCCAGCAGTTCGGACAGTTCAGATACGCAGTATTTT
CASSSDSSDTQYF
>.|TRBJ2-2|.|TRBV5-5
TGTGCCAGCAGCTTGTTGGACCGAAGGCGGGAAGCCGGGGAGCTGCTTTTT
CASSLLDRRREAGELLF
>.|TRBJ2-3|.|TRBV28
TGTGCCAGCAGTTTAAGGCCGTCCACAGATACGCAGTATTTT
CASSLRPSTDTQYF
>.|TRBJ2-1|.|TRBV20-1
TGCAGTGCTAGCGATCACGGACTAGGGGGCCCCTACAATGAGCAGTTCTTC
CSASDHGLGGPYNEQFF
>TRBD2|TRBJ2-1|.|TRBV11-3
TGTGCCAGCAGCTCAGCAGGTGGCCCCCGGCGGGAGGGATGGAATGAGCAGTTCTTC
CASSSAGGPRREGWNEQFF
>.|TRBJ2-1|.|TRBV11-2
TGTACCAGCAGGTTAGCCGCAGGAGAGCAGTTCTTC
CTSRLAAGEQFF
>TRBD2|TRBJ2-1|many|TRBV4-2
TGTGCCAGCAGGCAAGGACCGGGACTAGCAGCCATGGAGCAGTTCTTC
CASRQGPGLAAMEQFF
>TRBD2|TRBJ2-7|.|TRBV4-2
TGTGCCAGCAGCCATGTCGTGGGACTAGCGGGGGAGGGAGAGTACGAGCAGTACTTC
CASSHVVGLAGEGEYEQYF
>.|TRBJ1-2|.|TRBV28
TGTGCCAGCACCTTGCCCGGGGGGTCGGACTATGGCTACACCTTC
CASTLPGGSDYGYTF
>.|TRBJ1-1|.|TRBV5-4
TGTGCCAGCATCCCCCGCGGGGGGGCGACCACTGAAGCTTTCTTT
CASIPRGGATTEAFF
>TRBD1|TRBJ2-7|.|TRBV11-2
TGTGCCAGCATCCACGGACAGGGTACCTACGAGCAGTACTTC
CASIHGQGTYEQYF
>.|TRBJ1-5|.|TRBV5-6
TGTGCCAGCAACACGGCCGACGGGGGGAACAATCAGCCTCAGCATTTT
CASNTADGGNNQPQHF
>.|TRBJ2-2|.|TRBV29-1
TGCAGTGTTGCTAGTCTTACCAACACCGGGGAGCTGTTTTTT
CSVASLTNTGELFF
>TRBD2|TRBJ2-7|few|TRBV2
TGTGCCAGCAGTGATGGGGGGGTATACGAGCAGTACTTC
CASSDGGVYEQYF
>.|TRBJ2-5|once|TRBV11-3
TGTGCCAGCAGCTTAGAGATGTACCAAGAGACCCAGTACTTC
CASSLEMYQETQYF
>TRBD2|TRBJ2-7|.|TRBV6-1
TGTGCCAGCAGTGAAAGAGCTACTAGCGTGAGGGTTACCGAGCAGTACTTC
CASSERATSVRVTEQYF
>.|TRBJ2-3|once|TRBV2
TGTGCCAGCAGTGGGGACCTCCGAGATACGCAGTATTTT
CASSGDLRDTQYF